This T cell receptor beta chain comes out of a study of blood T cell repertoires in COVID-19. Study as a whole: Whether acute or convalescent, the COVID-19 samples came from the United States, Italy and Spain. In each case, the material was cDNA or gDNA derived from T cells, B-cell-depleted T cells, or PBMCs.

V lost 3 bases and J lost 5, with 10 bases in between. CDR3 size: 13 residues. Germline V CDR1 and CDR2: LNHDA, SQIVND (reference sequence). This clone came up a few times. Here immunoSEQ multiplex PCR was the method, and the copy in TCRdb shows in-frame clones only, minus some. The sample consists of roughly 190,000 clones, approximately 83% of them appearing once. The sample taken for sequencing was peripheral blood. The source is a human donor with acute or convalescent COVID-19. The donor label of this sample is uncertain. This chain connects TRBV19 to TRBJ2-5; a weak D match, TRBD1 (6 bases). CDR3 amino acids: CASSIGTLETQYF. CDR3 DNA sequence: TGTGCCAGTAGTATCGGGACACTGGAGACCCAGTACTTC.